One and the same sample provided the 29 T cell receptor beta chains below, sequenced in a study of CD8+ T cells in alopecia areata. Following extraction, RNA underwent reverse transcription to cDNA, which served as the sequencing template. Profiled with immunoSEQ multiplex PCR; TCRdb holds only in-frame clones, not every one. Of about 180,000 clones listed, about 47% are singletons. Treatment in this sample: oral pan-JAK inhibitor, 5-10 mg twice daily. The source was CD8+ T cells sorted from blood, collected at week 52, from a patient treated with tofacitinib. These receptors were obtained from a human donor with alopecia areata.

The V gene is TRBV4-1, the J gene TRBJ1-2, with D possibly matching TRBD1 (5 bases). The CDR3 loop spans 15 amino acids. The germline CDR1 and CDR2 sequences are MGHRA and YSYEKL. V was cut by 1 base and J by 3 bases, with 12 bases left in between. This CDR3 is CASSQVGEGDYGYTF. The DNA of the CDR3 is TGCGCCAGCAGCCAAGTAGGTGAAGGGGACTATGGCTACACCTTC.

This clone appeared a few times. This chain uses TRBV11-2 with TRBJ2-5, with D possibly TRBD1 on 6 matching bases. The germline CDR1 and CDR2 sequences are SGHAT and FQNNGV. The CDR3 contains 13 residues. Trimming cost V 3 bases and J 2 bases, with 7 bases left between them. The CDR3 loop reads CASSFGQQETQYF. For the CDR3, the DNA is TGTGCCAGCAGCTTCGGACAGCAAGAGACCCAGTACTTC.

J is TRBJ2-1 and V is TRBV5-1; 8 bases line up with TRBD2. CDR3 length: 15 amino acids. Trimming cost V 4 bases and J 4 bases; bases outside gene matches: 7. Germline V gene lookup returns CDR1 SGHRS and CDR2 YFSETQ. Written as DNA, the CDR3 is TGCGCCAGCAGCCCCGGTGGCGGGGGGTACAATGAGCAGTTCTTC. Translated, it gives CASSPGGGGYNEQFF.

The V and J genes are TRBV13 and TRBJ1-3; tentative D call: TRBD1 (6 bases). The germline gives CDR1 PRHDT, CDR2 FYEKMQ (reference sequence). V was pared by 0 bases and J by 0 bases, with 9 bases between. The CDR3 runs 16 residues. The CDR3 region has the DNA TGTGCCAGCAGCTTAGGGGGACACGACTCTGGAAACACCATATATTTT. Translated, it gives CASSLGGHDSGNTIYF. Full variable domain (rest looked up from reference TRBV13 and TRBJ1-3): AAGVIQSPRHLIKEKRETATLKCYPIPRHDTVYWYQQGPGQDPQFLISFYEKMQSDKGSIPDRFSAQQFSDYHSELNMSSLELGDSALYFCASSLGGHDSGNTIYFGEGSWLTVV.

V usage is TRBV27 and J usage is TRBJ1-5; no clear D. The CDR3 has 14 amino acids. Germline assignment: CDR1 MNHEY and CDR2 SMNVEV (reference sequence). The V and J ends lost 5 bases and 4 bases respectively, with 12 bases between them. CDR3 sequence: CASSLNYPNQPQHF. CDR3 sequence (DNA): TGTGCCAGCAGTCTAAACTACCCAAATCAGCCCCAGCATTTT.

This clone has just a few counts. The V call is TRBV2, the J call TRBJ2-7, with a weak D call TRBD1 (6 bases). The CDR3 extends over 14 amino acids. Germline CDR1 reads SNHLY; CDR2 reads FYNNEI. Trimming stripped 5 bases from V and 2 bases from J, with 13 bases between. CDR3 sequence: CASSLEGVPYEQYF. Here the CDR3 DNA reads TGTGCCAGCAGTCTCGAGGGGGTCCCCTACGAGCAGTACTTC.

Worth noting for this clone: Since a much larger clone is just one base distant, this may be a read error. The chain has TRBV11-3 and TRBJ2-7; a weak D match, TRBD1 (5 bases). This CDR3 has 12 amino acids. Germline V gene sequence: CDR1 SGHNT, CDR2 YENEEA. The V end lost 5 bases, the J end lost 3 bases, and 8 bases lay between the germline ends. CDR3 DNA sequence: TGTGCCAGCAGCGCAGACAGCTACGAGCAGTACTTC. This encodes CASSADSYEQYF.

The chain combines TRBV25-1 with TRBJ1-1; D gene ambiguous. The CDR3 is 13 amino acids. The V gene lost 7 bases and the J gene lost 0 bases, with 9 bases spanning the gap. Looked up from germline, CDR1 is MGHDK and CDR2 is SYGVNS. DNA for the CDR3: TGTGCCAGCATCTCGGGTATGAACACTGAAGCTTTCTTT. Its protein product is CASISGMNTEAFF.

A few counts support this clone. The chain joins TRBV5-1 to TRBJ1-2; 7 bases align to TRBD1. V lost 1 base to trimming and J lost 2 bases; unmatched junction nucleotides: 5. Looked up from germline, CDR1 is SGHRS and CDR2 is YFSETQ. This CDR3 has 15 residues. The CDR3 loop is CASSLTGDPNYGYTF. CDR3 in DNA: TGCGCCAGCAGCTTGACAGGGGACCCCAACTATGGCTACACCTTC.

This chain links TRBV9 with TRBJ2-3; no clear D. CDR1 is SGDLS and CDR2 is YYNGEE in the germline V gene. The CDR3 contains 12 residues. Between the trimmed V and J ends, which lost 0 bases and 4 bases, there was a span of 3 bases. The CDR3 sequence: CASSVVSDTQYF. The DNA of the CDR3 is TGTGCCAGCAGCGTAGTTTCAGATACGCAGTATTTT.

This clone has more than one count but fewer than ten. This chain joins TRBV7-9 and TRBJ2-7; D uncertain. This CDR3 contains 14 residues. The germline V gene has CDR1 SEHNR and CDR2 FQNEAQ (reference sequence). Trimming cost V 1 base and J 3 bases, with 10 bases left between them. For the CDR3, the DNA is TGTGCCAGCAGCTTAGGGTATAATGTCTACGAGCAGTACTTC. Encoded protein: CASSLGYNVYEQYF.

The chain joins TRBV6-6 to TRBJ2-7; the D is unclear. V was pared by 5 bases and J by 2 bases, with 10 bases between. The germline V gene encodes CDR1 MNHNY and CDR2 SVGAGI (reference sequence). This CDR3 contains 13 residues. CDR3 sequence reads: CASSKVSTYEQYF. The CDR3 region has the DNA TGTGCCAGCAGTAAAGTCTCGACCTACGAGCAGTACTTC.

Of note for this clone: A junction boundary mismatches the germline segment, possibly from a read error. The chain carries TRBV7-2 and TRBJ1-6, with D perhaps TRBD1 (6 bases). This CDR3 has 14 amino acids. The V gene's germline CDR1 is SGHTA and CDR2 FQGNSA. CDR3 protein: CASSSPGTPSTLHF. The CDR3 DNA is TGTGCCAGCAGCTCGCCCGGGACACCTTCAACCCTCCACTTT.

The chain couples TRBV5-1 to TRBJ2-5; no firm D call. Between the trimmed V and J ends, which lost 4 bases and 7 bases, there was a span of 17 bases. Germline assignment: CDR1 SGHRS and CDR2 YFSETQ. The CDR3 consists of 14 residues. CDR3 amino acids: CASSLGWDWRTQYF. The CDR3 DNA is TGCGCCAGCAGCCTGGGCTGGGATTGGCGGACCCAGTACTTC. Drawing the rest from reference TRBV5-1 and TRBJ2-5, the complete variable domain is KAGVTQTPRYLIKTRGQQVTLSCSPISGHRSVSWYQQTPGQGLQFLFEYFSETQRNKGNFPGRFSGRQFSNSRSEMNVSTLELGDSALYLCASSLGWDWRTQYFGPGTRLLVL.

The rearrangement links TRBV29-1 to TRBJ1-1, with TRBD1 as a possible D gene (5 bases). The CDR3 extends over 14 amino acids. Trimming shortened V by 4 bases and J by 0 bases, and 12 bases separated the two germline ends. Per the germline V gene, CDR1 is SQVTM and CDR2 is ANQGSEA. CDR3 amino acids: CSVVVQGMNTEAFF. The CDR3 DNA follows: TGCAGCGTTGTCGTTCAGGGTATGAACACTGAAGCTTTCTTT.

This clone turned up a few times. The chain employs TRBV13 and TRBJ1-1; TRBD1 is a possible D gene (5 bases). Germline V gene sequence: CDR1 PRHDT, CDR2 FYEKMQ (reference sequence). CDR3 length equals 12 residues. V gave up 2 bases and J gave up 10 bases, with 11 bases separating them. The CDR3 nucleotides read TGTGCCAGCAGCTTAATCAGGGACTCAGCTTTCTTT. It is translated as CASSLIRDSAFF.

This clone appeared a few times. The rearrangement uses TRBV7-9 and TRBJ2-5, with 7 nucleotides matching TRBD1. Trimming at V came to 5 bases and at J to 5 bases, leaving 11 bases not matched to a gene. CDR1 and CDR2 (germline): SEHNR, FQNEAQ (reference sequence). The CDR3 extends over 15 amino acids. CDR3 amino acids: CASSHGTGAYETQYF. The CDR3 nucleotides are TGTGCCAGCAGCCACGGCACAGGGGCTTATGAGACCCAGTACTTC.

The sample holds a few counts of this clone. The chain uses TRBV29-1 and TRBJ2-6, with D perhaps assigned TRBD1 or TRBD2 (5 bases each). The V gene's germline CDR1 is SQVTM and CDR2 ANQGSEA. V lost 5 bases and J lost 3, with 17 bases in between. The CDR3 is made up of 16 amino acids. The CDR3 sequence is CSVSGTPGVGANVLTF. CDR3 bases: TGCAGCGTTTCCGGGACCCCCGGAGTTGGGGCCAACGTCCTGACTTTC.

This clone was found many times. The CDR3 here is CASSSSGEEATEAFF. In DNA form, the CDR3 reads TGCGCCAGCAGCTCAAGTGGTGAGGAAGCCACTGAAGCTTTCTTT. The V and J genes are TRBV5-1 and TRBJ1-1; D is uncertain. The CDR3 runs to 15 residues. The V end lost 3 bases, the J end lost 4 bases, and 16 bases lay between the germline ends. Germline assignment: CDR1 SGHRS and CDR2 YFSETQ.

The V call is TRBV7-9, the J call TRBJ1-1; D gene ambiguous. V was clipped by 5 bases and J by 1 base, with 8 bases between them. Germline-derived CDR1 and CDR2 are SEHNR and FQNEAQ (reference sequence). The CDR3 is 13 amino acids. This CDR3 is CASSLHGNTEAFF. CDR3 nucleotide sequence: TGTGCCAGCAGCCTTCATGGGAACACTGAAGCTTTCTTT. Together with reference TRBV7-9 and TRBJ1-1, the CDR3 gives the full variable domain: DTGVSQNPRHKITKRGQNVTFRCDPISEHNRLYWYRQTLGQGPEFLTYFQNEAQLEKSRLLSDRFSAERPKGSFSTLEIQRTEQGDSAMYLCASSLHGNTEAFFGQGTRLTVV.

The chain joins TRBV28 to TRBJ1-1; 8 nucleotides line up with TRBD1. V shed 4 bases, J shed 10 bases, and the junction held 5 bases outside the gene matches. Germline CDR1 MDHEN, CDR2 SYDVKM. There are 12 residues in the CDR3. CDR3 sequence reads: CASSSTGVVAFF. CDR3 DNA sequence: TGTGCCAGCAGTTCGACAGGGGTAGTAGCTTTCTTT.

The chain couples TRBV6-5 to TRBJ2-3; perhaps TRBD1 as D (5 bases). Trimming left V 0 bases short and J 7 bases short, with 11 bases between. This CDR3 spans 14 amino acids. CDR1 and CDR2 (germline): MNHEY, SVGAGI. DNA for the CDR3: TGTGCCAGCAGTTACTCGAAGGACACGTATACGCAGTATTTT. Amino acid sequence: CASSYSKDTYTQYF.

This clone was seen a handful of times. The genes are TRBV11-2 and TRBJ2-7; 7 bases match TRBD2. V shed 5 bases, J shed 1 base, and the junction held 8 bases outside the gene matches. This CDR3 region has 15 residues. Germline CDR1 is SGHAT and CDR2 is FQNNGV. As DNA, the CDR3 is TGTGCCAGCAGCCCCACCGCGGGGGAGTCCTACGAGCAGTACTTC. Translating it yields CASSPTAGESYEQYF.

This clone was found many times. This sequence joins TRBV30 and TRBJ2-7; D perhaps matches TRBD1 (5 bases). Germline assignment: CDR1 GTSNPN and CDR2 SVGIG (reference sequence). This CDR3 contains 12 residues. V gave up 4 bases and J gave up 5 bases, with 12 bases separating them. The CDR3 DNA reads as TGTGCCTGGAACGAAGGGGCCAACGAGCAGTACTTC. Residues: CAWNEGANEQYF.

The CDR3 coding sequence is TGTGCCAGCAGTTCCAGCGACAAACTAAGCGATGGCTACACCTTC. Translating it yields CASSSSDKLSDGYTF. The V and J genes are TRBV6-5 and TRBJ1-2, with D unclear. This CDR3 contains 15 residues. Germline V gives CDR1 MNHEY, CDR2 SVGAGI. V was pared by 4 bases and J by 6 bases, with 18 bases between.

This clone was counted only a few times. The rearrangement links TRBV27 to TRBJ2-7; D remains unclear. The CDR3 is 12 residues long. V was shortened by 4 bases and J by 0 bases, with 4 bases between the two germline ends. Germline V gene sequence: CDR1 MNHEY, CDR2 SMNVEV (reference sequence). The CDR3 sequence is CASSSASYEQYF. DNA of the CDR3: TGTGCCAGCAGTTCCGCCTCCTACGAGCAGTACTTC.

The chain couples TRBV5-6 to TRBJ2-1; 12 bases map to TRBD2. The V and J ends lost 4 bases and 12 bases, in that order; junction bases with no gene match: 2. CDR1 and CDR2 from the germline V gene are SGHDT and YYEEEE. The CDR3 sequence is 12 residues long. The CDR3 here is CASSILAGGQFF. CDR3 DNA: TGTGCCAGCAGCATACTAGCGGGGGGGCAGTTCTTC.

The chain uses TRBV5-6 and TRBJ2-7, with D perhaps TRBD1 (6 bases). The germline CDR1 and CDR2 sequences are SGHDT and YYEEEE. With 4 bases removed from V and 5 bases from J, the gap between germline ends came to 16 bases. This CDR3 region has 14 residues. This CDR3 is CASSETGSWNEQYF. The DNA of the CDR3 is TGTGCCAGCAGCGAAACAGGGTCTTGGAACGAGCAGTACTTC.

The genes are TRBV29-1 and TRBJ2-5; D uncertain. Germline lookup yields CDR1 SQVTM and CDR2 ANQGSEA. Trimming pared 3 bases from V and 1 base from J, leaving 6 bases between. This CDR3 spans 12 amino acids. The CDR3 loop is CSVEAGQETQYF. In DNA form, the CDR3 reads TGCAGCGTTGAGGCCGGCCAAGAGACCCAGTACTTC. Together with reference TRBV29-1 and TRBJ2-5, the CDR3 gives the full variable domain: SAVISQKPSRDICQRGTSLTIQCQVDSQVTMMFWYRQQPGQSLTLIATANQGSEATYESGFVIDKFPISRPNLTFSTLTVSNMSPEDSSIYLCSVEAGQETQYFGPGTRLLVL.